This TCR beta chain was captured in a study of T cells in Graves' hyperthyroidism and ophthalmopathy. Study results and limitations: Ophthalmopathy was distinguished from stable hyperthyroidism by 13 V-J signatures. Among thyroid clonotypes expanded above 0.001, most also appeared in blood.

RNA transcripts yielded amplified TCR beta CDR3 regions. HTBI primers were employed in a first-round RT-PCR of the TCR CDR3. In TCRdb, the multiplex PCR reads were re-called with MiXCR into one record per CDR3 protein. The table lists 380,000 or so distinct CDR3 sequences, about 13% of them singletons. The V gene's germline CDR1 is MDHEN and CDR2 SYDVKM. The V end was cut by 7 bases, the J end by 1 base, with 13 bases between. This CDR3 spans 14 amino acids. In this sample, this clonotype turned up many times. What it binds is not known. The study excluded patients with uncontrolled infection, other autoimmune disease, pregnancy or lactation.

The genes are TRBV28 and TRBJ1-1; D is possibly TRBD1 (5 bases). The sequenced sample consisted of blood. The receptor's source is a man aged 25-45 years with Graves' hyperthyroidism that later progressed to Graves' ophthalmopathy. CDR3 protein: CASNGAAQNTEAFF. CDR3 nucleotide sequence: TGTGCCAGCAATGGGGCAGCCCAGAACACTGAAGCTTTCTTT.